This TCR beta chain appears in the sequencing data of a study of cytomegalovirus exposure and HLA in healthy donors. Whole-study results and caveats: Reportedly, cytomegalovirus status was diagnosed with high sensitivity and specificity. When presence/absence was analysed, sequencing depth was taken to be roughly uniform across donors.

The primer mix had 60 Vbeta and 13 Jbeta primers. Only in-frame clones appear in the TCRdb table, and some are missing; sequencing was by immunoSEQ multiplex PCR. The sample has under 140,000 clones, 76% seen once. V gave up 3 bases and J gave up 2 bases; unmatched junction bases: 5. This CDR3 is 15 amino acids long. Germline-derived CDR1 and CDR2 are LGHNA and YNFKEQ. With respect to this clone: The antigen is undetermined.

It was healthy bone marrow donors who served as donors. The chain links TRBV4-2 to TRBJ2-7; 9 bases are a match to TRBD1. Source material: PBMCs. This clonotype was sampled from a man aged 30 to 45 in good health and CMV-seropositive. The CDR3 bases are TGTGCCAGCAGCCATGGTCGACAGGGGGCCTACGAGCAGTACTTC. As protein: CASSHGRQGAYEQYF.